The 3 T cell receptor beta chains given below trace back to one sample, sequenced in a study of blood T cell repertoires in COVID-19. Sequencing was performed with immunoSEQ multiplex PCR; in TCRdb, only in-frame clones are kept and a portion is missing. The table lists 81,000 or so clones, roughly 85% of them singletons. The source material was peripheral blood. These receptors were collected from a man in his fifties or sixties with COVID-19, enrolled during active disease.

This chain connects TRBV4-1 to TRBJ1-4; D may be TRBD1 (5 bases). The germline V gene encodes CDR1 MGHRA and CDR2 YSYEKL. The CDR3 length is 16 residues. Between the trimmed V and J ends, which lost 0 bases and 8 bases, there was a span of 16 bases. The DNA for the CDR3 is TGCGCCAGCAGCCAAGATGGAGGGGAATGGTGGGAAAAACTGTTTTTT. The encoded protein is CASSQDGGEWWEKLFF.

The CDR3 DNA reads TGTGCCAGCAGTGAAACAGGACTAGCGGGGTACGAGCAGTACTTC. Translating it yields CASSETGLAGYEQYF. The V gene is TRBV6-1, the J gene TRBJ2-7; 12 bases align to TRBD2. Germline loops: CDR1 MNHNS, CDR2 SASEGT. This CDR3 region has 15 residues. V lost 2 bases, J lost 4 bases, and 3 bases stayed unmatched.

This chain connects TRBV14 to TRBJ1-2; D is undetermined. V dropped 4 bases and J dropped 0 bases, with 12 bases sitting between them. Germline assignment: CDR1 SGHDN and CDR2 FVKESK. CDR3 size: 15 residues. CDR3 in amino acids: CASSRSRNSNYGYTF. CDR3 DNA sequence: TGTGCCAGCAGCCGGAGTCGGAATTCTAACTATGGCTACACCTTC. Based on the CDR3 plus reference TRBV14 and TRBJ1-2, the full variable domain is EAGVTQFPSHSVIEKGQTVTLRCDPISGHDNLYWYRRVMGKEIKFLLHFVKESKQDESGMPNNRFLAERTGGTYSTLKVQPAELEDSGVYFCASSRSRNSNYGYTFGSGTRLTVV.